The source of this T cell receptor beta chain is a study of blood T cell repertoires in COVID-19. The germline V gene encodes CDR1 LGHDT and CDR2 YNNKEL (reference sequence). V shed 1 base, J shed 4 bases, and the junction held 19 bases outside the gene matches. This CDR3 is built from 20 residues. Individuals drawn from 24 US areas were roughly 18 to 95 years old. Before they entered the study, exposed participants had met a COVID-19 case within 2 weeks. In the study's own analysis: Estimation of nucleated cell counts was performed using reference gene primer amplification. Here immunoSEQ multiplex PCR was the method, and the copy in TCRdb shows in-frame clones only, minus some. The V and J calls and clone size were taken over from that table, and D and trimming were inferred from the DNA. Of under 250,000 clones listed, 80% to 90% are singletons.

The receptor was derived from a woman in her thirties or forties who had been exposed to COVID-19. The specimen was PBMCs or T cells enriched from blood (not recorded which). The chain has TRBV3-1 (or the pseudogene TRBV3-2) and TRBJ1-1; 9 bases fit TRBD1. The CDR3 sequence is CASSQAYPSPQGAVGTEAFF. In DNA form, the CDR3 reads TGTGCCAGCAGCCAAGCATACCCCAGCCCACAGGGGGCAGTAGGCACTGAAGCTTTCTTT.